A single sample is the source of the 21 T cell receptor beta chains below, sequenced in a study of T cells in Graves' hyperthyroidism and ophthalmopathy. It was RNA transcripts that yielded the amplified TCR beta CDR3 regions. Initially, a first-round RT-PCR of the TCR CDR3 employed the HTBI primer set. Using its own MiXCR run on the multiplex PCR reads, TCRdb lists one record per CDR3 protein. The sample yields about 530,000 distinct CDR3 sequences, under 20% seen once. Sequencing was performed on blood. These receptor sequences come from a woman under 30 with Graves' ophthalmopathy.

Notes on this clonotype: Its ends do not fully match the called genes, so a read error is possible. V usage is TRBV7-8 and J usage is TRBJ2-1; D possibly corresponds to TRBD1 (6 bases). In germline, CDR1 is SGHVS, CDR2 FQNEAQ. The CDR3 covers 16 residues. In nucleotides, the CDR3 is TGTGCCAGCAGCTTTGGACAGCCGCTCTCCTACAATGAGCAGCTCTTC. As protein: CASSFGQPLSYNEQLF.

As DNA, the CDR3 is TGTGCCACCAGCAGTAGACAGACAACTAATGAAAAACTGTTTTTT. Translated: CATSSRQTTNEKLFF. V usage is TRBV15 and J usage is TRBJ1-4; a weak D match, TRBD1 (5 bases). The germline V and J ends were trimmed by 3 bases and 0 bases, with 8 bases remaining between them. The germline V gene encodes CDR1 LNHNV and CDR2 YYDKDF (reference sequence). This CDR3 has 15 amino acids.

This clonotype has just a few counts. The V gene is TRBV7-3, the J gene TRBJ2-3; D is possibly TRBD1 (6 bases). The germline V gene has CDR1 SGHTA and CDR2 FQGTGA. The V end was cut by 4 bases, the J end by 7 bases, with 15 bases between. CDR3 size: 14 residues. The CDR3 sequence is CASSSNNRANTQYF. The CDR3 DNA reads TGTGCCAGCAGCTCGAACAACAGGGCCAATACGCAGTATTTT. The full variable domain, in which reference TRBV7-3 and TRBJ2-3 provide the parts outside the CDR3, is GAGVSQTPSNKVTEKGKYVELRCDPISGHTALYWYRQSLGQGPEFLIYFQGTGAADDSGLPNDRFFAVRPEGSVSTLKIQRTERGDSAVYLCASSSNNRANTQYFGPGTRLTVL.

This clonotype was seen repeatedly, ten times or more. V and J are TRBV11-2 and TRBJ2-7; 13 bases agree with TRBD2. The CDR3 sequence is 13 residues long. Germline V gene data show CDR1 as SGHAT and CDR2 as FQNNGV. Unmatched junction bases numbered 5, after V lost 9 bases and J lost 6 bases. The CDR3 nucleotides are TGTGCCAGTGGGACTAGCGGGAACTTCGAGCAGTACTTC. Protein: CASGTSGNFEQYF.

This clonotype came up many times. This chain links TRBV20-1 with TRBJ2-1, with D unclear. The CDR3 runs 13 residues. CDR1 is DFQATT and CDR2 is SNEGSKA in the germline V gene (reference sequence). Trimming left V 1 base short and J 5 bases short, with 9 bases between. As DNA, the CDR3 is TGCAGTGCTAGAGCCGAGGCAGACAATGAGCAGTTCTTC. Encoded protein: CSARAEADNEQFF.

At least ten counts were recorded for this clonotype. CDR3 amino acids: CASSNRDRELHTQYF. The CDR3 DNA follows: TGTGCCAGCAGTAACCGGGACAGGGAGTTACATACGCAGTATTTT. The V call is TRBV6-1, the J call TRBJ2-3, with TRBD1 identical over 9 bases. The germline gives CDR1 MNHNS, CDR2 SASEGT. With V trimmed by 5 bases and J by 7 bases, 10 bases remained unmatched. The CDR3 has 15 residues.

There are a few counts of this clonotype. J is TRBJ1-6 and V is TRBV3-1; 7 nucleotides agree with TRBD1. Germline-derived CDR1 and CDR2 are LGHDT and YNNKEL (reference sequence). The CDR3 totals 17 residues. After removal of 4 bases from V and 7 bases from J, the junction contained 13 bases not matched to a gene. CDR3 bases: TGTGCCAGCAGCCGGACTATGACCGGGACAGCCAATTCACCCCTCCACTTT. Its translation: CASSRTMTGTANSPLHF.

This clonotype was detected ten times or more. The chain has TRBV6-2 or TRBV6-3 and TRBJ2-3; tentative D call: TRBD1 (5 bases). V lost 4 bases and J lost 4, with 12 bases in between. Germline CDR1 reads MNHEY; CDR2 reads SVGEGT. This CDR3 has 14 residues. Written as DNA, the CDR3 is TGTGCCAGCAGTTTCATCGCAGGGTCAGATACGCAGTATTTT. Its translation: CASSFIAGSDTQYF.

This clonotype was seen once. Given a much more abundant clone one base away, this may be a read error. A read error is likely, as this CDR3 ends without the conserved phenylalanine or tryptophan. The V gene is TRBV29-1, the J gene TRBJ2-1; D is tentatively TRBD1 or TRBD2 (5 bases each). Germline assignment: CDR1 SQVTM and CDR2 ANQGSEA. This CDR3 has 15 amino acids. Trimming removed 5 bases at V and 2 bases at J, with 16 bases between. The CDR3 region has the DNA TGCAGCGTTCTAACTCCGGGACGTACCTACAATGAGCAGTTCCTC. Translated, it gives CSVLTPGRTYNEQFL.

This clonotype was recorded many times. The gene calls are TRBV7-9 and TRBJ1-1, with D possibly TRBD1 on 6 matching bases. CDR3 size: 14 residues. The germline V and J ends were trimmed by 5 bases and 6 bases, with 16 bases remaining between them. CDR1 is SEHNR, CDR2 FQNEAQ, per germline (reference sequence). The CDR3 spells CASSPGGAGAEAFF. The CDR3 DNA is TGTGCCAGCAGCCCTGGGGGGGCTGGAGCTGAAGCTTTCTTT.

This clonotype showed up many times. CDR3 protein: CASSVWAGPNEQFF. CDR3 DNA sequence: TGTGCCAGCAGCGTATGGGCAGGGCCCAATGAGCAGTTCTTC. The chain is built from TRBV9 and TRBJ2-1; TRBD1 is a possible D gene (5 bases). There are 14 residues in the CDR3. Germline V gives CDR1 SGDLS, CDR2 YYNGEE. The V end was cut by 1 base, the J end by 6 bases, with 11 bases between.

This rearrangement joins TRBV15 to TRBJ2-6; D remains ambiguous. The germline V gene has CDR1 LNHNV and CDR2 YYDKDF (reference sequence). V lost 0 bases, J lost 1 base, and 7 bases lay in between. CDR3 size: 16 residues. CDR3 in amino acids: CATSRDQTSGANVLTF. CDR3 DNA sequence: TGTGCCACCAGCAGAGATCAAACATCTGGGGCCAACGTCCTGACTTTC.

This clonotype came up many times. This chain links TRBV20-1 with TRBJ2-1; 7 bases match TRBD1. Germline CDR1 reads DFQATT; CDR2 reads SNEGSKA (reference sequence). The CDR3 sequence is 14 residues long. Trimming cost V 2 bases and J 6 bases; bases outside gene matches: 7. The CDR3 loop reads CSARWQGVANEQFF. For the CDR3, the DNA is TGCAGTGCTAGATGGCAGGGGGTCGCCAATGAGCAGTTCTTC.

There are a few counts of this clonotype. The rearrangement uses TRBV20-1 and TRBJ1-5; 10 bases fit TRBD1. CDR3 length equals 17 residues. CDR1 and CDR2 (germline): DFQATT, SNEGSKA (reference sequence). V was pared by 6 bases and J by 9 bases, with 20 bases of the junction left unmatched. The CDR3: CSAGTGEVGRRFGPQHF. The CDR3, as DNA: TGCAGTGCAGGGACAGGGGAGGTCGGCCGCAGGTTTGGGCCCCAGCATTTT.

The gene calls are TRBV7-3 and TRBJ2-1; 11 bases align to TRBD2. Trimming took 5 bases from V and 0 from J; bases not matched to a gene: 18. Germline assignment: CDR1 SGHTA and CDR2 FQGTGA. The CDR3 is made up of 21 amino acids. The CDR3 bases are TGTGCCAGCAGCCCCCTCGGGGGTGGACTAGCGGGTCGAAGCTCCTACAATGAGCAGTTCTTC. Its translation is CASSPLGGGLAGRSSYNEQFF.

The sample holds many counts of this clonotype. CDR3: CASSAFGLDNEQYF. CDR3 coding DNA: TGTGCCAGCAGTGCTTTTGGACTGGACAACGAGCAGTACTTC. The chain uses TRBV6-1 and TRBJ2-7; D possibly uses TRBD1 or TRBD2 (5 bases each). This CDR3 region has 14 residues. Germline lookup yields CDR1 MNHNS and CDR2 SASEGT. Trimming removed 4 bases from V and 5 bases from J, with 15 bases in between.

The rearrangement joins TRBV28 to TRBJ1-3; D ambiguous. Germline loops: CDR1 MDHEN, CDR2 SYDVKM. The CDR3 sequence is 16 residues long. Trimming left V 5 bases short and J 4 bases short, with 18 bases between. This CDR3 reads CASSSFDMSGGNTIYF. CDR3 DNA: TGTGCCAGCAGTAGCTTCGATATGTCAGGAGGAAACACCATATATTTT.

The rearrangement uses TRBV6-1 and TRBJ2-3; the match to TRBD1 covers 9 bases. Trimming took 6 bases from V and 2 from J; bases not matched to a gene: 12. Looked up from germline, CDR1 is MNHNS and CDR2 is SASEGT. The CDR3 is made up of 17 amino acids. In nucleotides, the CDR3 is TGTGCCAGCAGCCGCCAACCCGACAGGGGGGACACAGATACGCAGTATTTT. It translates to CASSRQPDRGDTDTQYF.

The table lists this clonotype with many counts. V is TRBV20-1 and J is TRBJ2-3, with no clear D. V shed 0 bases and J shed 6 bases, with 4 bases lying between them. Germline-derived CDR1 and CDR2 are DFQATT and SNEGSKA (reference sequence). The CDR3 sequence is 11 residues long. The CDR3 protein is CSARERDTQYF. Here the CDR3 DNA reads TGCAGTGCTAGAGAAAGGGATACGCAGTATTTT.

In this sample, this clonotype turned up many times. The genes are TRBV7-2 and TRBJ2-1; the match to TRBD2 covers 8 bases. The germline gives CDR1 SGHTA, CDR2 FQGNSA. V dropped 1 base and J dropped 12; count of bases not matched to a gene: 5. The CDR3 is 13 amino acids. CDR3 sequence reads: CASSLEVGTRQFF. CDR3 bases: TGTGCCAGCAGCTTAGAAGTAGGGACTAGGCAGTTCTTC. The complete variable domain, with remaining parts taken from reference TRBV7-2 and TRBJ2-1, reads GAGVSQSPSNKVTEKGKDVELRCDPISGHTALYWYRQSLGQGLEFLIYFQGNSAPDKSGLPSDRFSAERTGGSVSTLTIQRTQQEDSAVYLCASSLEVGTRQFFGPGTRLTVL.

The CDR3, as DNA: TGTGCCAGCAGCGCATGGGACAGGGTGAACACCGGGGAGCTGTTTTTT. As protein: CASSAWDRVNTGELFF. The rearrangement joins TRBV9 to TRBJ2-2; TRBD1 matches 9 bases. The CDR3 totals 16 residues. Germline trimming cut 3 bases from V and 1 base from J; bases unmatched to any gene: 4. Per the germline V gene, CDR1 is SGDLS and CDR2 is YYNGEE.